A single sample is the source of the 15 T cell receptor beta chains below, sequenced in a study of blood T cell repertoires in COVID-19. Generated by immunoSEQ multiplex PCR, the TCRdb table keeps only in-frame clones and is missing some. The data hold about 150,000 clones, with more than 75% observed a single time. Sequenced input: peripheral blood. All receptors come from a man aged 50-60 years who had recovered from COVID-19.

The genes are TRBV7-2 and TRBJ2-1; tentatively, D is TRBD1 (7 bases). The CDR3 spans 15 residues. Germline loops: CDR1 SGHTA, CDR2 FQGNSA. The ends were cut back, 4 bases at V and 4 bases at J, with 14 bases in the middle. The CDR3 DNA follows: TGTGCCAGCAGCTACAGGGGTCGGGGGTACAATGAGCAGTTCTTC. Its protein is CASSYRGRGYNEQFF.

The chain combines TRBV5-8 with TRBJ1-1; D might be TRBD1 (6 bases). The CDR3 extends over 15 amino acids. The V gene's germline CDR1 is SGHTS and CDR2 YDEGEE. V was pared by 5 bases and J by 0 bases, with 14 bases between. As DNA, the CDR3 is TGTGCCAGCAGGACTAGGGGGGGACTGAACACTGAAGCTTTCTTT. Translated: CASRTRGGLNTEAFF.

The V and J genes are TRBV29-1 and TRBJ1-4; 7 bases line up with TRBD1. This CDR3 is 13 amino acids long. Germline trimming cut 7 bases from V and 8 bases from J; bases unmatched to any gene: 10. CDR1 SQVTM and CDR2 ANQGSEA come from the germline V gene. The CDR3 loop reads CSGSETGQEKLFF. CDR3 DNA sequence: TGCAGCGGTTCGGAGACAGGGCAAGAAAAACTGTTTTTT.

This clone was counted once. This rearrangement joins TRBV6-2 or TRBV6-3 to TRBJ2-7; D not resolved. The CDR3 sequence is 13 residues long. V was trimmed by 4 bases and J by 3 bases, leaving 10 bases between them. Germline V gene lookup returns CDR1 MNHEY and CDR2 SVGEGT. The DNA of the CDR3 is TGTGCCAGCAGTTTTCTAGGATACTACGAGCAGTACTTC. Translating gives CASSFLGYYEQYF.

DNA of the CDR3: TGCAGTGCTAGTAACAGGGAGAGGGCCACCGGGGAGCTGTTTTTT. Translating it yields CSASNRERATGELFF. V and J are TRBV20-1 and TRBJ2-2, with D possibly being TRBD1 (6 bases). Germline V lookup: CDR1 DFQATT, CDR2 SNEGSKA (reference sequence). The V end lost 3 bases, the J end lost 4 bases, and 15 bases lay between the germline ends. The CDR3 is 15 amino acids.

A single count supports this clone. This chain links TRBV7-2 with TRBJ2-7; possible D gene TRBD2, 5 bases. The CDR3 loop spans 14 amino acids. Germline CDR1 and CDR2: SGHTA and FQGNSA. The V gene lost 0 bases and the J gene lost 5 bases, with 11 bases spanning the gap. For the CDR3, the DNA is TGTGCCAGCAGCTTAGCGGGAGCTCCCAACGAGCAGTACTTC. Translated, it gives CASSLAGAPNEQYF.

This chain links TRBV4-1 with TRBJ2-2; D might be TRBD2 (5 bases). Germline V gene lookup returns CDR1 MGHRA and CDR2 YSYEKL. There are 13 residues in the CDR3. Trimming took off 4 bases at V and 5 bases at J, with 8 bases between the two ends. CDR3 coding DNA: TGCGCCAGCAGCCGCCCGGGGACCGGGGAGCTGTTTTTT. Translated, it gives CASSRPGTGELFF.

This clone appeared a few times. The V and J genes are TRBV6-5 and TRBJ2-7; the D is unclear. Trimming stripped 0 bases from V and 6 bases from J, with 12 bases between. CDR3 length: 14 residues. CDR1 and CDR2 from the germline V gene are MNHEY and SVGAGI. The CDR3 region is CASSYSRSVREQYF. Here the CDR3 DNA reads TGTGCCAGCAGTTACTCCCGCTCGGTTCGCGAGCAGTACTTC.

The chain links TRBV7-8 to TRBJ1-4; D gene uncertain. Trimming took 6 bases from V and 4 from J, leaving 9 bases between them. The CDR3 covers 13 residues. Germline V gene sequence: CDR1 SGHVS, CDR2 FQNEAQ. CDR3 nucleotides: TGTGCCAGCAGAGGCGGACTTAATGAAAAACTGTTTTTT. Translation: CASRGGLNEKLFF.

The rearrangement uses TRBV2 and TRBJ2-3, with unresolved D. The germline CDR1 and CDR2 sequences are SNHLY and FYNNEI. V lost 6 bases and J lost 2, with 3 bases in between. The CDR3 extends over 11 amino acids. The CDR3 DNA reads as TGTGCCAGCAGCATCACAGATACGCAGTATTTT. Protein: CASSITDTQYF.

The chain uses TRBV19 and TRBJ1-1, with a possible D match to TRBD1 (5 bases). Trimming stripped 6 bases from V and 2 bases from J, with 10 bases between. This CDR3 has 13 amino acids. Germline lookup yields CDR1 LNHDA and CDR2 SQIVND (reference sequence). DNA of the CDR3: TGTGCCAGTAGGCAGCAGGGCAACACTGAAGCTTTCTTT. It encodes CASRQQGNTEAFF.

The J gene is TRBJ2-1, the V gene TRBV25-1, with 11 bases aligning to TRBD2. In germline, CDR1 is MGHDK, CDR2 SYGVNS. J gave up 10 bases and V 5 bases, and 10 bases lay outside the gene matches. The CDR3 extends over 15 amino acids. DNA of the CDR3: TGTGCCAGCAGTAAGGTAGCGGGAGGGCAGGGAGAGCAGTTCTTC. It specifies CASSKVAGGQGEQFF.

The chain has TRBV18 and TRBJ2-3; TRBD1 might be the D (5 bases). V dropped 3 bases and J dropped 0 bases, with 10 bases sitting between them. This CDR3 is 15 amino acids long. CDR1 and CDR2 (germline): KGHSH, LQKENI. The CDR3 DNA follows: TGTGCCAGCTCACCCGACAGATCTAGCACAGATACGCAGTATTTT. As protein: CASSPDRSSTDTQYF.

This clone was counted once. The chain uses TRBV19 and TRBJ1-2, with D maybe TRBD1 (6 bases). Trimming removed 6 bases from V and 8 bases from J, with 16 bases in between. The CDR3 is 13 amino acids. From germline, CDR1 is LNHDA and CDR2 SQIVND (reference sequence). Here the CDR3 reads CASSHRQVQGYTF. For the CDR3, the DNA is TGTGCCAGTAGCCACCGACAGGTTCAAGGCTACACCTTC.

The J gene is TRBJ1-1, the V gene TRBV6-5; D ambiguous. Germline CDR1 and CDR2: MNHEY and SVGAGI. V was shortened by 5 bases and J by 4 bases, with 17 bases between the two germline ends. The CDR3 consists of 15 residues. This CDR3 is CASSPHRERSTEAFF. CDR3 DNA sequence: TGTGCCAGCAGTCCTCACCGGGAAAGATCCACTGAAGCTTTCTTT.